This TCR beta chain was retrieved from a study of T cell responses to AZD1222 COVID-19 vaccine. Study-level points and caveats: The span of vaccine-associated CD4 TCRs extended across spike, with dominance at 160-218 and 743-854. Just a handful of AZD1222 recipients were seropositive at baseline. Repertoire sampling occurred only after the peak T cell response.

The V gene's germline CDR1 is SGHNT and CDR2 YENEEA. The CDR3 is 14 amino acids. The ends were cut back, 2 bases at V and 4 bases at J, with 11 bases in the middle. The repertoire was sequenced with immunoSEQ multiplex PCR; TCRdb's copy has only in-frame clones and lacks some. The repertoire holds over 65,000 clones, with just under 90% as singletons. Comments on this clone: Antigen unknown.

The clonotype was recovered from an adult in good health. This chain links TRBV11-3 with TRBJ1-2, with a weak D call TRBD1 (6 bases). The sample was peripheral blood, taken on day 0 of AZD1222 vaccination. The CDR3 loop reads CASSLRTEIYGYTF. The CDR3 nucleotides are TGTGCCAGCAGCTTACGGACAGAAATCTATGGCTACACCTTC. Full variable domain (rest looked up from reference TRBV11-3 and TRBJ1-2): EAGVVQSPRYKIIEKKQPVAFWCNPISGHNTLYWYLQNLGQGPELLIRYENEEAVDDSQLPKDRFSAERLKGVDSTLKIQPAELGDSAVYLCASSLRTEIYGYTFGSGTRLTVV.